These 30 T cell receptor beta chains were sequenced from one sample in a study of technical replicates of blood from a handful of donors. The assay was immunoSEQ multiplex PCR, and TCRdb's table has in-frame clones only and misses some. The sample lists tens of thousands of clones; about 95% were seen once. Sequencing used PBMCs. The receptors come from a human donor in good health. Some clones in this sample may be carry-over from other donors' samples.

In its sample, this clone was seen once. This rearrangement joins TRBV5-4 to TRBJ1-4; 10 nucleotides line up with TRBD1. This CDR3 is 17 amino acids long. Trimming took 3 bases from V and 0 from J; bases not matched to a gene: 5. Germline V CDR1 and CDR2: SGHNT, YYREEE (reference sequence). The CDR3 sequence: CASSSGTGDTTNEKLFF. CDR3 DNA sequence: TGTGCCAGCAGCTCCGGGACAGGGGATACAACTAATGAAAAACTGTTTTTT.

CDR3 amino acids: CASSPPAADTQYF. CDR3 nucleotides: TGTGCCAGCTCACCACCGGCCGCAGATACGCAGTATTTT. This chain connects TRBV18 to TRBJ2-3; unclear D gene. This CDR3 is built from 13 residues. Germline V lookup: CDR1 KGHSH, CDR2 LQKENI. With 0 bases removed from V and 4 bases from J, the gap between germline ends came to 5 bases.

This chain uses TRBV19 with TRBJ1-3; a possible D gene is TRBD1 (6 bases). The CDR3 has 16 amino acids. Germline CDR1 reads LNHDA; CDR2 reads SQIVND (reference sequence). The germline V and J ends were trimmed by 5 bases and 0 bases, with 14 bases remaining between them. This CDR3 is CASSYRGANSGNTIYF. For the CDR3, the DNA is TGTGCCAGTAGTTATCGGGGGGCGAACTCTGGAAACACCATATATTTT.

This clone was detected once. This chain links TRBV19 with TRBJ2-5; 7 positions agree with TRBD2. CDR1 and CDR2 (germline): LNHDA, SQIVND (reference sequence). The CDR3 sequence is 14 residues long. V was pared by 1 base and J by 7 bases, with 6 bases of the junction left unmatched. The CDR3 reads CASSIVGGLGTQYF. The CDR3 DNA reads TGTGCCAGTAGTATAGTCGGCGGACTAGGGACCCAGTACTTC.

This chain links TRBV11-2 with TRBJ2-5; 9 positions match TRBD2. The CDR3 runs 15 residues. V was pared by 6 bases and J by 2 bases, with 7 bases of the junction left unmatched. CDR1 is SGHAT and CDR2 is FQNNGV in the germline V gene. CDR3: CASRGLAYQQETQYF. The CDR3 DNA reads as TGTGCCAGCAGAGGACTAGCGTACCAACAAGAGACCCAGTACTTC. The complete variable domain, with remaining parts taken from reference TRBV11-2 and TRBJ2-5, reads EAGVAQSPRYKIIEKRQSVAFWCNPISGHATLYWYQQILGQGPKLLIQFQNNGVVDDSQLPKDRFSAERLKGVDSTLKIQPAKLEDSAVYLCASRGLAYQQETQYFGPGTRLLVL.

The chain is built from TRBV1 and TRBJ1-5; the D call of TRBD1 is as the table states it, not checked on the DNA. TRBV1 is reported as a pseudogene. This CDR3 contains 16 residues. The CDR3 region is CTSSQGIPRGHQPQHF. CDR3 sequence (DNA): TGCACCAGCAGCCAGGGGATCCCAAGGGGCCATCAGCCCCAGCATTTT.

For the CDR3, the DNA is TGTGCCTGGGGACTCCGAGGCTACACCTTC. Translating gives CAWGLRGYTF. The chain is built from TRBV30 and TRBJ1-2; D gene ambiguous. The CDR3 covers 10 residues. Germline V gene data show CDR1 as GTSNPN and CDR2 as SVGIG (reference sequence). V was clipped by 5 bases and J by 8 bases, with 9 bases between them.

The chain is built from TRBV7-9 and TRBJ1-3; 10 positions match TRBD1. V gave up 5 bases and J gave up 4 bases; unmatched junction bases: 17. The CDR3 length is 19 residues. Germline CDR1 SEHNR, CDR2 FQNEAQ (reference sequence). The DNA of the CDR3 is TGTGCCAGCAGCCGAGGGATACGACAGGGGGCAACGAGAGGAAACACCATATATTTT. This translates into CASSRGIRQGATRGNTIYF.

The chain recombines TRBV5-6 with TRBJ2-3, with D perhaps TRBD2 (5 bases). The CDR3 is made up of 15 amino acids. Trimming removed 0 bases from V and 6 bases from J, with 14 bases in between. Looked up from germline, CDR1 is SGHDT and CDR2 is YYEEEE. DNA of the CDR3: TGTGCCAGCAGCTTGGCCGGGGATTTCACGGATACGCAGTATTTT. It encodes CASSLAGDFTDTQYF.

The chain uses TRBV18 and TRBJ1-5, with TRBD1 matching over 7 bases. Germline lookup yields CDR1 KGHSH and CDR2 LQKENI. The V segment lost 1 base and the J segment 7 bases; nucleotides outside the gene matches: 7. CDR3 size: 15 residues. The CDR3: CASSPQEGAGQPQHF. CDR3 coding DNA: TGTGCCAGCTCACCACAAGAGGGGGCAGGCCAGCCCCAGCATTTT. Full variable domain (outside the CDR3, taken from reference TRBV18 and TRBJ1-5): NAGVMQNPRHLVRRRGQEARLRCSPMKGHSHVYWYRQLPEEGLKFMVYLQKENIIDESGMPKERFSAEFPKEGPSILRIQQVVRGDSAAYFCASSPQEGAGQPQHFGDGTRLSIL.

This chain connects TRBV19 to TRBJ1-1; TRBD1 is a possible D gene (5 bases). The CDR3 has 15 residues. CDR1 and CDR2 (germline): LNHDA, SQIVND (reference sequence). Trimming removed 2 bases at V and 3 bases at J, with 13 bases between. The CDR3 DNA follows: TGTGCCAGTAGTATAAAGTGGGGCACTCACACTGAAGCTTTCTTT. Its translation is CASSIKWGTHTEAFF.

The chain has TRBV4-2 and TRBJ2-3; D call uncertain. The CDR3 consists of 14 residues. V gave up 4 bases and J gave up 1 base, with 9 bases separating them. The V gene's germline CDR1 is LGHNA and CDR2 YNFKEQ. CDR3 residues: CASSPRYRTDTQYF. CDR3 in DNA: TGTGCCAGCAGCCCGAGGTATCGCACAGATACGCAGTATTTT.

The chain's CDR3 is CASSLSGYQETQYF. The CDR3 DNA is TGTGCCAGCAGCCTATCCGGGTACCAAGAGACCCAGTACTTC. The chain joins TRBV5-4 to TRBJ2-5; D uncertain. V was shortened by 4 bases and J by 0 bases, with 10 bases between the two germline ends. Germline V CDR1 and CDR2: SGHNT, YYREEE (reference sequence). The CDR3 covers 14 residues.

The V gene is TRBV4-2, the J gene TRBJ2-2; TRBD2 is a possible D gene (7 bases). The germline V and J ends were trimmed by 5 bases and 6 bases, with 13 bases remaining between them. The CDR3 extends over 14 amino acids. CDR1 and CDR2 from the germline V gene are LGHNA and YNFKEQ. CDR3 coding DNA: TGTGCCAGCAGCACCGAGGGGGGGGCCGGGGAGCTGTTTTTT. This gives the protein CASSTEGGAGELFF.

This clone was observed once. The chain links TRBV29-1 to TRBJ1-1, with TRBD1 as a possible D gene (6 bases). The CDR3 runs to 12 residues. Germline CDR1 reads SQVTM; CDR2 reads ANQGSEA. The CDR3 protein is CIIIGGNTEAFF. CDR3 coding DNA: TGCATCATAATAGGGGGGAACACTGAAGCTTTCTTT.

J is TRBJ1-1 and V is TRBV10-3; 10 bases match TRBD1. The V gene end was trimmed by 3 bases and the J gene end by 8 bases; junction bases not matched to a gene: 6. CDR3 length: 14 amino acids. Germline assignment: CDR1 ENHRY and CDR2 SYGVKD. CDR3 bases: TGTGCCATCAGTGATTGGGACAGGGGAACCGAAGCTTTCTTT. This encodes CAISDWDRGTEAFF.

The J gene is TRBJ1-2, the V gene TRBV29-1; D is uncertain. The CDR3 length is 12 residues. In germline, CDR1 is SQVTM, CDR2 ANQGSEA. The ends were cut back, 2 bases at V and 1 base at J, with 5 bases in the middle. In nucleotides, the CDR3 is TGCAGCGTTGAACCAAATAACTATGGCTACACCTTC. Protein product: CSVEPNNYGYTF.

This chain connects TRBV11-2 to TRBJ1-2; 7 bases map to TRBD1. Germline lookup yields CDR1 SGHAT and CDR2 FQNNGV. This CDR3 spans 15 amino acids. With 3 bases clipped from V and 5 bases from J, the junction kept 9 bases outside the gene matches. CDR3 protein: CASSFGGDRVYGYTF. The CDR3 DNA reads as TGTGCCAGCAGCTTCGGGGGCGACAGGGTATATGGCTACACCTTC.

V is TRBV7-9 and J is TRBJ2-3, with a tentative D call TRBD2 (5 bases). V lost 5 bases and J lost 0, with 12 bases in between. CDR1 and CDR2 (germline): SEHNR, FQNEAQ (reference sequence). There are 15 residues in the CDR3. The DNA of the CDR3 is TGTGCCAGCAGCCTCTCTTGGACTAGCACAGATACGCAGTATTTT. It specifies CASSLSWTSTDTQYF.

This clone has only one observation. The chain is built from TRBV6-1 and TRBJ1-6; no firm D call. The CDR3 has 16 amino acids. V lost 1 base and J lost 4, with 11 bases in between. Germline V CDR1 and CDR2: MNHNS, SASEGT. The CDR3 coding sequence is TGTGCCAGCAGTGAAGTAGATTATCGTTATAATTCACCCCTCCACTTT. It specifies CASSEVDYRYNSPLHF.

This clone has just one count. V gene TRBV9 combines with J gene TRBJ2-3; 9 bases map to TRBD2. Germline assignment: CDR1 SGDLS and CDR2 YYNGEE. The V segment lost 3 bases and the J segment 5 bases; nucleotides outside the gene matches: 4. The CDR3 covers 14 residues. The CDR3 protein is CASSERGALDTQYF. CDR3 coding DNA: TGTGCCAGCAGCGAGCGGGGGGCCCTAGATACGCAGTATTTT. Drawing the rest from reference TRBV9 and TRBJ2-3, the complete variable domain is DSGVTQTPKHLITATGQRVTLRCSPRSGDLSVYWYQQSLDQGLQFLIQYYNGEERAKGNILERFSAQQFPDLHSELNLSSLELGDSALYFCASSERGALDTQYFGPGTRLTVL.

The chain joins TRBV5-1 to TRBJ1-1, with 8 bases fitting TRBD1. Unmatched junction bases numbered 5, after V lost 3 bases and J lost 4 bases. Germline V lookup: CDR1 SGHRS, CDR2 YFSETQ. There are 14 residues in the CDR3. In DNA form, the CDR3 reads TGCGCCAGCAGCTACCAGGGGGCCAGCACTGAAGCTTTCTTT. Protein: CASSYQGASTEAFF.

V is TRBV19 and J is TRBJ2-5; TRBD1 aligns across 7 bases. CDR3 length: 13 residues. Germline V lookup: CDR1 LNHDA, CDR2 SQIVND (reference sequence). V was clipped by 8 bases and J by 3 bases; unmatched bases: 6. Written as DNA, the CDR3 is TGTGCCAGTGCCCGGGACAGAAAAGAGACCCAGTACTTC. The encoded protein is CASARDRKETQYF.

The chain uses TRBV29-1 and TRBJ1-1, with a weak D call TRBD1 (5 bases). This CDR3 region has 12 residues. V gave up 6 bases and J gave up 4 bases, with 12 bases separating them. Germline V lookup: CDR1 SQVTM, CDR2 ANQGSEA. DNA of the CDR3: TGCAGCGTGGCGGGGGTCAGCACTGAAGCTTTCTTT. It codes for CSVAGVSTEAFF. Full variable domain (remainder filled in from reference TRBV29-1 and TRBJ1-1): SAVISQKPSRDICQRGTSLTIQCQVDSQVTMMFWYRQQPGQSLTLIATANQGSEATYESGFVIDKFPISRPNLTFSTLTVSNMSPEDSSIYLCSVAGVSTEAFFGQGTRLTVV.

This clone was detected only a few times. The CDR3 DNA reads as TGTGCCAGCAGCTTCTCCGGTGGGGCGGTTGAAAAACTGTTTTTT. Residues: CASSFSGGAVEKLFF. The rearrangement links TRBV7-9 to TRBJ1-4; D perhaps matches TRBD1 (5 bases). In germline, CDR1 is SEHNR, CDR2 FQNEAQ (reference sequence). Trimming removed 3 bases at V and 7 bases at J, with 15 bases between. The length of the CDR3 is 15 residues.

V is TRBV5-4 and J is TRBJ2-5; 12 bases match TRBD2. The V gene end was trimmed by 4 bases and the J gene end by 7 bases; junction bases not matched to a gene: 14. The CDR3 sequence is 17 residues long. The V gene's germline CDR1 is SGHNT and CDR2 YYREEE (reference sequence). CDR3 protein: CASSPGGLAGTRGTQYF. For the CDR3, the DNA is TGTGCCAGCAGCCCGGGCGGACTAGCGGGGACCCGTGGGACCCAGTACTTC.

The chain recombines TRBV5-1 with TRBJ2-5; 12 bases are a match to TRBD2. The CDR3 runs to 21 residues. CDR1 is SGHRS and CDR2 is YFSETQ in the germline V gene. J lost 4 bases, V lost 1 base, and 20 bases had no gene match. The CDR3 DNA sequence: TGCGCCAGCAGCTTGCTTCTAGCGGGAGGGCTGAGGTATATTCGGGGAGAGACCCAGTACTTC. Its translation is CASSLLLAGGLRYIRGETQYF.

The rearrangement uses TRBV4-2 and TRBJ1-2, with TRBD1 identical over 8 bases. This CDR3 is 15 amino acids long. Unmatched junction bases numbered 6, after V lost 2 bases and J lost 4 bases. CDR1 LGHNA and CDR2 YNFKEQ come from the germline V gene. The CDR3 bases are TGTGCCAGCAGCCAATCAGGGGGCGACAGCTATGGCTACACCTTC. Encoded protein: CASSQSGGDSYGYTF.

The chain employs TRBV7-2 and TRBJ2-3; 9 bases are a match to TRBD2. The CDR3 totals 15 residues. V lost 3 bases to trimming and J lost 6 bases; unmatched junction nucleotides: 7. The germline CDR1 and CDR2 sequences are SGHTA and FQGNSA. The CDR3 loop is CASSFGGGGADTQYF. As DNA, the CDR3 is TGTGCCAGCAGCTTCGGCGGCGGGGGGGCGGATACGCAGTATTTT.

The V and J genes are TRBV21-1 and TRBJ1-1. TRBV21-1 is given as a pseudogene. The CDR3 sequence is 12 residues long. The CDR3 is CASTYFDTEAFF. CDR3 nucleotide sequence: TGTGCCAGCACCTACTTTGACACTGAAGCTTTCTTT.